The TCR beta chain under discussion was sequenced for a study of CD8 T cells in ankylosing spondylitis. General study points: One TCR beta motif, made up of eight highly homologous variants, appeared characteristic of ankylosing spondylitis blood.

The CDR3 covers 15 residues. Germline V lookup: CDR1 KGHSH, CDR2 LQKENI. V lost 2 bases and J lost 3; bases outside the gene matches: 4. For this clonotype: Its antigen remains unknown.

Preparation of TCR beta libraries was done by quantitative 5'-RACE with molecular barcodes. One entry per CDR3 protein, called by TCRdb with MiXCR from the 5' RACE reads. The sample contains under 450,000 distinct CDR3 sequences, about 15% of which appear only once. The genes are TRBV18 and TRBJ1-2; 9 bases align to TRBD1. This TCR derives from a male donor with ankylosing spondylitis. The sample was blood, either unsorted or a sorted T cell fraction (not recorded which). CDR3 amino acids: CASSPTTGGHYGYTF. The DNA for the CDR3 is TGTGCCAGCTCACCAACGACAGGGGGTCACTATGGCTACACCTTC.